These 26 T cell receptor beta chains originate from one sample sequenced in a study of a mutant IDH1 vaccine in newly diagnosed glioma (dated by TCRdb to the early 2020s). Antigens for these TCRs are unknown. Sample time point, as interpreted from the label and publication: week 11, during vaccination. Every vaccine dose consisted of 300 ug of a 20-mer mutant IDH1 peptide in Montanide, administered subcutaneously together with topical imiquimod. The method was the immunoSEQ multiplex PCR assay. TCRdb limited this immuneACCESS table to in-frame rearrangements with V and J called. A share of clones is missing; checked studies link under half to unresolved V genes, and the rest is unexplained. This sample has 110,000 or so clones in its table, and roughly nine tenths of those were observed once. Roughly 0.62% of the sample is held by the ten biggest clonotypes. The sequencing here drew on PBMCs, taken from a glioma patient whose treatment included an IDH1 peptide vaccine. The receptors stem from a woman aged 45-65 years with glioma.

The chain combines TRBV4-2 with TRBJ2-7, with D unclear. The germline CDR1 and CDR2 sequences are LGHNA and YNFKEQ. Trimming cost V 0 bases and J 1 base, with 13 bases left between them. The CDR3 consists of 16 residues. The CDR3: CASSQDLRAPSYEQYF. CDR3 DNA sequence: TGTGCCAGCAGCCAAGATTTAAGGGCACCTTCCTACGAGCAGTACTTC.

The chain uses TRBV14 and TRBJ1-1; D remains ambiguous. Germline assignment: CDR1 SGHDN and CDR2 FVKESK. The length of the CDR3 is 14 residues. Between the trimmed V and J ends, which lost 0 bases and 6 bases, there was a span of 11 bases. CDR3 nucleotides: TGTGCCAGCAGCCAAGAGTGGAGGGTCGCTGAAGCTTTCTTT. Translation: CASSQEWRVAEAFF.

The rearrangement joins TRBV18 to TRBJ2-5, with 7 positions matching TRBD1. Germline-derived CDR1 and CDR2 are KGHSH and LQKENI. There are 13 residues in the CDR3. The ends lost 6 bases at V and 3 bases at J; junction bases unmatched: 4. CDR3: CASSRGTEETQYF. The CDR3 coding sequence is TGTGCCAGCTCCCGAGGGACAGAAGAGACCCAGTACTTC.

This chain joins TRBV11-2 and TRBJ2-5, with a weak D call TRBD2 (5 bases). V was clipped by 1 base and J by 3 bases, with 12 bases between them. The germline V gene encodes CDR1 SGHAT and CDR2 FQNNGV. The CDR3 extends over 15 amino acids. The CDR3 loop reads CASSLVGREKETQYF. The CDR3 DNA reads TGTGCCAGCAGCTTAGTAGGCCGGGAAAAAGAGACCCAGTACTTC. Based on the CDR3 plus reference TRBV11-2 and TRBJ2-5, the full variable domain is EAGVAQSPRYKIIEKRQSVAFWCNPISGHATLYWYQQILGQGPKLLIQFQNNGVVDDSQLPKDRFSAERLKGVDSTLKIQPAKLEDSAVYLCASSLVGREKETQYFGPGTRLLVL.

The chain carries TRBV2 and TRBJ2-1; 7 bases are a match to TRBD2. CDR3 size: 15 residues. Trimming cost V 2 bases and J 4 bases; bases outside gene matches: 5. Germline lookup yields CDR1 SNHLY and CDR2 FYNNEI. CDR3 sequence reads: CASSEMAGAYNEQFF. DNA for the CDR3: TGTGCCAGCAGTGAAATGGCGGGAGCATACAATGAGCAGTTCTTC.

About this clone: Different DNA sequences within this sample yield the same CDR3. J is TRBJ2-1 and V is TRBV9, with 8 bases aligning to TRBD1. Germline V gene sequence: CDR1 SGDLS, CDR2 YYNGEE. V shed 0 bases, J shed 5 bases, and the junction held 1 base outside the gene matches. This CDR3 has 14 residues. This CDR3 is CASSVGTGNNEQFF. DNA of the CDR3: TGTGCCAGCAGCGTAGGGACAGGGAACAATGAGCAGTTCTTC.

The chain carries TRBV18 and TRBJ1-1, with TRBD1 matching 11 bases. There are 20 residues in the CDR3. Trimming cost V 2 bases and J 0 bases; bases outside gene matches: 14. Germline V gives CDR1 KGHSH, CDR2 LQKENI. CDR3 protein: CASSPRLRDRGEFLNTEAFF. CDR3 DNA sequence: TGTGCCAGCTCACCAAGGCTTCGGGACAGGGGGGAATTCTTGAACACTGAAGCTTTCTTT.

This clone was picked up one time. The chain is built from TRBV5-1 and TRBJ2-7; 10 bases match TRBD2. This CDR3 spans 15 amino acids. Per the germline V gene, CDR1 is SGHRS and CDR2 is YFSETQ. J gave up 4 bases and V 0 bases, and 4 bases lay outside the gene matches. CDR3 sequence (DNA): TGCGCCAGCAGCTTGGGAGCGGGAGGGGTGTACGAGCAGTACTTC. Amino acid sequence: CASSLGAGGVYEQYF.

This chain connects TRBV9 to TRBJ2-5; D is tentatively TRBD1 or TRBD2 (5 bases each). In germline, CDR1 is SGDLS, CDR2 YYNGEE. V was shortened by 0 bases and J by 1 base, with 16 bases between the two germline ends. The CDR3 consists of 17 residues. The CDR3 bases are TGTGCCAGCAGCGTAGGGGCTGGGGGTCGTATCCAAGAGACCCAGTACTTC. Translated, it gives CASSVGAGGRIQETQYF.

This sequence joins TRBV7-3 and TRBJ2-7; 9 bases fit TRBD2. CDR1 is SGHTA, CDR2 FQGTGA, per germline. This CDR3 spans 16 amino acids. V lost 0 bases to trimming and J lost 4 bases; unmatched junction nucleotides: 7. CDR3 nucleotides: TGTGCCAGCAGCTTAACGGGGCTAGCGGGGCCTTACGAGCAGTACTTC. It specifies CASSLTGLAGPYEQYF.

The chain uses TRBV28 and TRBJ2-7; no clear D. V lost 2 bases, J lost 7 bases, and 9 bases lay in between. CDR3 length: 12 amino acids. Looked up from germline, CDR1 is MDHEN and CDR2 is SYDVKM. CDR3 DNA sequence: TGTGCCAGCAGTTTACGCGTCCGGGAGCAGTACTTC. Its protein product is CASSLRVREQYF.

This rearrangement joins TRBV6-1 to TRBJ2-2; 8 bases are a match to TRBD1. CDR1 and CDR2 from the germline V gene are MNHNS and SASEGT. J gave up 8 bases and V 6 bases, and 5 bases lay outside the gene matches. This CDR3 is built from 13 residues. CDR3 protein: CASRDRGGGELFF. The CDR3 coding sequence is TGTGCCAGCAGAGACAGGGGTGGGGGGGAGCTGTTTTTT.

This sequence joins TRBV2 and TRBJ2-3; perhaps TRBD2 as D (6 bases). The V and J ends lost 8 bases and 2 bases respectively, with 8 bases between them. This CDR3 is 12 amino acids long. From germline, CDR1 is SNHLY and CDR2 FYNNEI. The CDR3 sequence is CASGTYTDTQYF. As DNA, the CDR3 is TGTGCCAGCGGGACTTACACAGATACGCAGTATTTT.

CDR3 in amino acids: CASRAGSAPIKFFSNQPQHF. The CDR3 region has the DNA TGTGCCAGTAGAGCGGGTTCCGCACCCATTAAGTTCTTTAGCAATCAGCCCCAGCATTTT. The V gene is TRBV19, the J gene TRBJ1-5, with D unresolved. Trimming removed 6 bases from V and 0 bases from J, with 27 bases in between. From germline, CDR1 is LNHDA and CDR2 SQIVND (reference sequence). CDR3 length: 20 amino acids. Variable domain in full (rest from reference TRBV19 and TRBJ1-5): DGGITQSPKYLFRKEGQNVTLSCEQNLNHDAMYWYRQDPGQGLRLIYYSQIVNDFQKGDIAEGYSVSREKKESFPLTVTSAQKNPTAFYLCASRAGSAPIKFFSNQPQHFGDGTRLSIL.

The chain combines TRBV5-1 with TRBJ2-7; 12 bases fit TRBD1. Germline CDR1 and CDR2: SGHRS and YFSETQ. The CDR3 is made up of 15 amino acids. J was trimmed by 5 bases and V by 5 bases; bases with no gene match: 8. CDR3 residues: CASRLGTGGLHEQYF. Here the CDR3 DNA reads TGCGCCAGCAGGCTCGGGACAGGGGGCTTGCACGAGCAGTACTTC. Full variable domain (outside the CDR3, taken from reference TRBV5-1 and TRBJ2-7): KAGVTQTPRYLIKTRGQQVTLSCSPISGHRSVSWYQQTPGQGLQFLFEYFSETQRNKGNFPGRFSGRQFSNSRSEMNVSTLELGDSALYLCASRLGTGGLHEQYFGPGTRLTVT.

V usage is TRBV27 and J usage is TRBJ2-5; 10 bases map to TRBD1. Trimming took 7 bases from V and 5 from J; bases not matched to a gene: 7. CDR1 and CDR2 (germline): MNHEY, SMNVEV (reference sequence). The CDR3 is 14 amino acids. CDR3 residues: CASTGTGVGETQYF. The CDR3 bases are TGTGCCAGCACGGGGACAGGGGTGGGGGAGACCCAGTACTTC.

The V call is TRBV11-2, the J call TRBJ2-7; D might be TRBD1 (5 bases). The CDR3 consists of 13 residues. Germline V gives CDR1 SGHAT, CDR2 FQNNGV. The germline V and J ends were trimmed by 6 bases and 5 bases, with 14 bases remaining between them. The CDR3, as DNA: TGTGCCAGCAGTCCCAGGGAAAGCGACGAGCAGTACTTC. Translated, it gives CASSPRESDEQYF.

This clone occurred once. The chain employs TRBV28 and TRBJ1-2, with 8 bases identical to TRBD1. With 7 bases clipped from V and 7 bases from J, the junction kept 11 bases outside the gene matches. Germline assignment: CDR1 MDHEN and CDR2 SYDVKM. This CDR3 spans 14 amino acids. The CDR3 DNA reads TGTGCCAGCACACGCTCAGGGGGCTTTGCTGGCTACACCTTC. Its translation is CASTRSGGFAGYTF.

The chain uses TRBV10-2 and TRBJ2-7; 7 bases align to TRBD2. V lost 6 bases and J lost 4; bases outside the gene matches: 9. Germline assignment: CDR1 WSHSY and CDR2 SAAADI. This CDR3 has 14 residues. The CDR3 is CASRPSGASYEQYF. The CDR3 nucleotides read TGCGCCAGCAGACCGAGCGGGGCAAGTTACGAGCAGTACTTC.

The J gene is TRBJ2-3, the V gene TRBV2; D ambiguous. The CDR3 runs 12 residues. Germline V lookup: CDR1 SNHLY, CDR2 FYNNEI. The germline V and J ends were trimmed by 0 bases and 5 bases, with 3 bases remaining between them. The CDR3: CASSEARDTQYF. The CDR3 DNA is TGTGCCAGCAGTGAAGCGCGAGATACGCAGTATTTT.

V is TRBV6-5 and J is TRBJ1-4; 9 bases map to TRBD1. This CDR3 is 15 amino acids long. V shed 2 bases, J shed 5 bases, and the junction held 3 bases outside the gene matches. In germline, CDR1 is MNHEY, CDR2 SVGAGI. This CDR3 reads CASSYGTGLNEKLFF. The CDR3 DNA reads TGTGCCAGCAGTTACGGGACAGGGCTAAATGAAAAACTGTTTTTT.

This chain joins TRBV10-3 and TRBJ1-2; unclear D gene. Germline CDR1 reads ENHRY; CDR2 reads SYGVKD. V lost 0 bases, J lost 2 bases, and 10 bases lay in between. The CDR3 totals 15 residues. CDR3 DNA sequence: TGTGCCATCAGTGAGTCTCGCCAGCCAAACTATGGCTACACCTTC. This encodes CAISESRQPNYGYTF.

Here the CDR3 DNA reads TGTGCCAGCAGTTCTCCGGGACAGGGGGTATCCGAAGCTTTCTTT. Protein sequence: CASSSPGQGVSEAFF. The rearrangement links TRBV6-1 to TRBJ1-1; 11 nucleotides line up with TRBD1. The CDR3 runs 15 residues. The V gene's germline CDR1 is MNHNS and CDR2 SASEGT. V shed 5 bases and J 8 bases; nucleotides not matched to a gene: 10.

The chain is built from TRBV5-4 and TRBJ2-5, with D perhaps matching TRBD1 (6 bases). V was pared by 5 bases and J by 0 bases, with 14 bases between. There are 15 residues in the CDR3. The germline V gene encodes CDR1 SGHNT and CDR2 YYREEE (reference sequence). CDR3 sequence: CASRPTGLYQETQYF. CDR3 DNA sequence: TGTGCCAGCAGGCCGACAGGACTGTACCAAGAGACCCAGTACTTC.

The gene calls are TRBV6-1 and TRBJ1-2, with D unresolved. Germline-derived CDR1 and CDR2 are MNHNS and SASEGT. The length of the CDR3 is 15 residues. V was pared by 0 bases and J by 4 bases, with 12 bases between. The CDR3 region is CASSEAVALPYGYTF. The CDR3 nucleotides read TGTGCCAGCAGTGAAGCGGTGGCACTGCCCTATGGCTACACCTTC.

The V call is TRBV11-3, the J call TRBJ1-1; D not resolved. The CDR3 is 13 residues long. V dropped 1 base and J dropped 1 base, with 4 bases sitting between them. Germline loops: CDR1 SGHNT, CDR2 YENEEA. The DNA for the CDR3 is TGTGCCAGCAGCTTAGCCCCGAACACTGAAGCTTTCTTT. It yields the protein CASSLAPNTEAFF.